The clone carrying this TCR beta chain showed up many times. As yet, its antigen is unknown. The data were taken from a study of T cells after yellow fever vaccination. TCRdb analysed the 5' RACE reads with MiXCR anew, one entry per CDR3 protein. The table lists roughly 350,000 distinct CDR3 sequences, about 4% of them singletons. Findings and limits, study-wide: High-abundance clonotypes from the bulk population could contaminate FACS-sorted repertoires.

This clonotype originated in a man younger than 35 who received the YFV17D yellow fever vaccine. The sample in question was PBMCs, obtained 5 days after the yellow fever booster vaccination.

CDR3 in DNA: TGTGCCAGCAGCAAACGGGGAACCCAAGAGACCCAGTACTTC. Its translation is CASSKRGTQETQYF. V gene TRBV7-2 combines with J gene TRBJ2-5; tentatively, D is TRBD2 (5 bases). CDR3 length: 14 residues. V lost 5 bases and J 1 base, leaving 11 bases between the germline ends. Germline lookup yields CDR1 SGHTA and CDR2 FQGNSA.